This entry lists 26 T cell receptor beta chains sequenced from one sample in a study of early T cells in non-severe SARS-CoV-2 infection. TCRdb recomputed calls from the 5' RACE reads with MiXCR, one row per CDR3 protein. Among 45,000 or so distinct CDR3 sequences, almost 7.5% were seen once, and the ten largest hold roughly 8.5%. The sequencing input was whole blood. These receptors were taken from an adult who was a healthcare worker with PCR-confirmed SARS-CoV-2 infection or an uninfected control (not recorded which).

This clonotype was detected a few times. The V and J genes are TRBV20-1 and TRBJ1-5; no clear D gene. The CDR3 is made up of 12 amino acids. The ends were cut back, 6 bases at V and 5 bases at J, with 11 bases in the middle. In germline, CDR1 is DFQATT, CDR2 SNEGSKA (reference sequence). The CDR3 loop reads CSAAAGDQPQHF. In nucleotides, the CDR3 is TGCAGTGCCGCTGCCGGTGATCAGCCCCAGCATTTT.

This clonotype occurred many times. The chain uses TRBV6-6 and TRBJ2-5, with D possibly being TRBD1 or TRBD2 (5 bases each). The germline V and J ends were trimmed by 8 bases and 1 base, with 8 bases remaining between them. The germline CDR1 and CDR2 sequences are MNHNY and SVGAGI (reference sequence). CDR3 length equals 12 residues. The CDR3 DNA reads TGTGCCAGCCGGGGCTCCCAAGAGACCCAGTACTTC. It specifies CASRGSQETQYF.

This clonotype was detected many times. This chain links TRBV28 with TRBJ2-1, with D possibly TRBD1 on 5 matching bases. V was clipped by 7 bases and J by 9 bases, with 16 bases between them. This CDR3 is 13 amino acids long. In germline, CDR1 is MDHEN, CDR2 SYDVKM. Written as DNA, the CDR3 is TGTGCCAGCATTACAGACTGGGGCGGTGAGCAGTTCTTC. Translation gives CASITDWGGEQFF.

Remarks on this clonotype: This clone may be a read error of a much larger clone one base away. The chain is built from TRBV5-4 and TRBJ2-1; D not certain. CDR3 size: 12 residues. Germline CDR1 is SGHNT and CDR2 is YYREEE (reference sequence). The V and J ends lost 1 base and 7 bases respectively, with 6 bases between them. The CDR3 loop is CASSLPVNEQFF. The DNA for the CDR3 is TGTGCCAGCAGCTTGCCTGTGAATGAGCAGTTCTTC.

The chain recombines TRBV6-5 with TRBJ1-6; D remains unclear. Germline assignment: CDR1 MNHEY and CDR2 SVGAGI. The V gene lost 0 bases and the J gene lost 0 bases, with 9 bases spanning the gap. This CDR3 has 17 amino acids. CDR3 residues: CASSYSGPASYNSPLHF. CDR3 nucleotide sequence: TGTGCCAGCAGTTACTCCGGGCCGGCCTCCTATAATTCACCCCTCCACTTT.

This clonotype was seen repeatedly, ten times or more. The rearrangement joins TRBV7-9 to TRBJ2-3, with 9 positions matching TRBD2. Trimming cost V 5 bases and J 2 bases; bases outside gene matches: 14. CDR1 and CDR2 from the germline V gene are SEHNR and FQNEAQ (reference sequence). The CDR3 totals 18 residues. The CDR3 bases are TGTGCCAGCAGCACGTCCCTTACTAGCGGGTCATTCACAGATACGCAGTATTTT. This sequence encodes CASSTSLTSGSFTDTQYF.

As concerns this clonotype: Given a much more abundant clone one base away, this may be a read error. The chain links TRBV6-5 to TRBJ2-7, with 7 positions matching TRBD1. The ends lost 4 bases at V and 2 bases at J; junction bases unmatched: 5. Germline loops: CDR1 MNHEY, CDR2 SVGAGI. This CDR3 region has 14 residues. DNA for the CDR3: TGTGCCAGCAGTTGGGACAGTGGGCCCTACGAGCAGTACTTC. Amino acid sequence: CASSWDSGPYEQYF.

The table lists this clonotype with many counts. The chain is built from TRBV6-5 and TRBJ1-6, with D perhaps TRBD1 (5 bases). The ends were cut back, 2 bases at V and 6 bases at J, with 20 bases in the middle. CDR3 length: 18 residues. Germline V gene lookup returns CDR1 MNHEY and CDR2 SVGAGI. CDR3 protein: CASSYLIPTGGSNSPLHF. Here the CDR3 DNA reads TGTGCCAGCAGTTACCTTATCCCTACTGGGGGAAGTAATTCACCCCTCCACTTT.

J is TRBJ1-2 and V is TRBV28; D is possibly TRBD1 (6 bases). This CDR3 comprises 17 residues. V gave up 7 bases and J gave up 2 bases, with 23 bases separating them. From germline, CDR1 is MDHEN and CDR2 SYDVKM. As DNA, the CDR3 is TGTGCCAGCAAATATCAATGGGACATCACCCGGAACTATGGCTACACCTTC. It is translated as CASKYQWDITRNYGYTF.

This clonotype was counted at least ten times. V is TRBV19 and J is TRBJ2-7; D is unresolved. Germline V gene sequence: CDR1 LNHDA, CDR2 SQIVND (reference sequence). This CDR3 is built from 11 residues. Trimming took 5 bases from V and 3 from J, leaving 5 bases between them. The CDR3 region is CASSVGYEQYF. The CDR3 DNA follows: TGTGCCAGTAGTGTGGGCTACGAGCAGTACTTC.

This clonotype was seen ten or more times. DNA for the CDR3: TGTGCCAGCACATGGACGGACAATGAAAAACTGTTTTTT. It yields the protein CASTWTDNEKLFF. The genes are TRBV6-1 and TRBJ1-4; D call uncertain. Trimming took off 7 bases at V and 5 bases at J, with 11 bases between the two ends. This CDR3 has 13 residues. CDR1 and CDR2 from the germline V gene are MNHNS and SASEGT.

This clonotype was counted at least ten times. V gene TRBV7-2 combines with J gene TRBJ2-3; 7 bases are a match to TRBD1. The germline CDR1 and CDR2 sequences are SGHTA and FQGNSA. V was pared by 6 bases and J by 4 bases, with 13 bases of the junction left unmatched. There are 16 residues in the CDR3. This CDR3 is CASSFLTGTVPDTQYF. For the CDR3, the DNA is TGTGCCAGCAGTTTTCTCACAGGGACAGTCCCAGATACGCAGTATTTT.

The sample holds many counts of this clonotype. The chain couples TRBV10-3 to TRBJ2-5, with a weak D call TRBD1 (5 bases). Trimming left V 0 bases short and J 2 bases short, with 7 bases between. The length of the CDR3 is 14 residues. The V gene's germline CDR1 is ENHRY and CDR2 SYGVKD. The CDR3 here is CAISESGAQETQYF. DNA of the CDR3: TGTGCCATCAGTGAGTCAGGGGCGCAAGAGACCCAGTACTTC.

CDR3 amino acids: CASSLGGFYEQYF. The CDR3 DNA reads as TGTGCCAGCAGCTTGGGGGGATTCTACGAGCAGTACTTC. The chain employs TRBV7-2 and TRBJ2-7; a possible D gene is TRBD2 (6 bases). Trimming pared 3 bases from V and 3 bases from J, leaving 9 bases between. The CDR3 has 13 amino acids. Germline V gene lookup returns CDR1 SGHTA and CDR2 FQGNSA.

The chain has TRBV7-3 and TRBJ2-5, with D possibly matching TRBD2 (5 bases). This CDR3 contains 13 residues. Germline CDR1 reads SGHTA; CDR2 reads FQGTGA. The V gene lost 5 bases and the J gene lost 3 bases, with 10 bases spanning the gap. CDR3 sequence: CASSLMREETQYF. The CDR3 nucleotides read TGTGCCAGCAGCCTAATGAGGGAAGAGACCCAGTACTTC.

The rearrangement joins TRBV7-9 to TRBJ2-7; 7 nucleotides line up with TRBD1. CDR1 is SEHNR and CDR2 is FQNEAQ in the germline V gene (reference sequence). The CDR3 extends over 14 amino acids. Losses at the gene ends were 5 bases for V and 5 bases for J; bases not matched to a gene: 9. The CDR3 loop reads CASSPGQAWDEQYF. CDR3 DNA: TGTGCCAGCAGCCCAGGACAGGCCTGGGACGAGCAGTACTTC.

The DNA for the CDR3 is TGTGCCAGCTCACCGAGGACAGGACTTAGCTCCTATAATTCACCCCTCCACTTT. This sequence encodes CASSPRTGLSSYNSPLHF. This sequence joins TRBV18 and TRBJ1-6; 7 nucleotides align to TRBD1. CDR1 is KGHSH, CDR2 LQKENI, per germline. J was trimmed by 0 bases and V by 3 bases; bases with no gene match: 8. The CDR3 is made up of 18 amino acids. The variable domain in full, completed from reference TRBV18 and TRBJ1-6, reads NAGVMQNPRHLVRRRGQEARLRCSPMKGHSHVYWYRQLPEEGLKFMVYLQKENIIDESGMPKERFSAEFPKEGPSILRIQQVVRGDSAAYFCASSPRTGLSSYNSPLHFGNGTRLTVT.

This clonotype was counted between two and nine times. This chain joins TRBV4-2 and TRBJ2-7, with TRBD2 matching 8 bases. Germline V lookup: CDR1 LGHNA, CDR2 YNFKEQ. This CDR3 spans 17 amino acids. Unmatched junction bases numbered 12, after V lost 1 base and J lost 4 bases. DNA of the CDR3: TGTGCCAGCAGCCAAGTCTCCGGTAGCTCGGGGGGGTACGAGCAGTACTTC. Translated: CASSQVSGSSGGYEQYF.

This clonotype was found a few times. CDR3 sequence reads: CASSSHRGATYEQYF. Written as DNA, the CDR3 is TGTGCCAGCAGTTCCCACAGGGGGGCTACCTACGAGCAGTACTTC. The chain combines TRBV6-5 with TRBJ2-7, with 8 bases lining up with TRBD1. The J segment lost 2 bases and the V segment lost 4 bases, leaving 7 bases of the junction unmatched. CDR3 length equals 15 residues. Germline values: CDR1 MNHEY, CDR2 SVGAGI.

V and J are TRBV4-3 and TRBJ2-3; D unresolved. V lost 0 bases, J lost 6 bases, and 10 bases lay in between. CDR1 LGHNA and CDR2 YSLEER come from the germline V gene. CDR3 size: 14 residues. CDR3 DNA: TGCGCCAGCAGCCAAGAGGGCCTCCGGGATACGCAGTATTTT. Translation gives CASSQEGLRDTQYF.

The chain is built from TRBV25-1 and TRBJ2-7; unclear D gene. This CDR3 region has 13 residues. Trimming stripped 3 bases from V and 3 bases from J, with 9 bases between. Germline V gene data show CDR1 as MGHDK and CDR2 as SYGVNS. The CDR3, as DNA: TGTGCCAGCAGTGATCCCGGGTACTACGAGCAGTACTTC. It translates to CASSDPGYYEQYF.

This clonotype was detected many times. The V gene is TRBV12-3 or TRBV12-4, the J gene TRBJ2-2; D is unclear. The germline V and J ends were trimmed by 5 bases and 6 bases, with 10 bases remaining between them. The CDR3 has 13 amino acids. The CDR3 is CASSLAGPGELFF. The CDR3, as DNA: TGTGCCAGCAGTCTCGCCGGGCCCGGGGAGCTGTTTTTT.

The genes are TRBV20-1 and TRBJ2-4, with 7 nucleotides matching TRBD2. Germline lookup yields CDR1 DFQATT and CDR2 SNEGSKA (reference sequence). This CDR3 has 13 residues. Trimming removed 6 bases from V and 0 bases from J; junction bases left unmatched: 2. CDR3 amino acids: CSAAGVAKNIQYF. The CDR3 nucleotides read TGCAGTGCCGCGGGGGTAGCCAAAAACATTCAGTACTTC.

This clonotype was picked up many times. The genes are TRBV19 and TRBJ2-3; TRBD1 or TRBD2 may be the D gene (5 bases each). CDR3 length: 15 amino acids. Per germline, CDR1 LNHDA and CDR2 SQIVND (reference sequence). Trimming took 6 bases from V and 4 from J, leaving 17 bases between them. This chain's CDR3 is CASSLSRRGADTQYF. CDR3 DNA: TGTGCCAGTAGCCTTAGTCGTCGAGGGGCAGATACGCAGTATTTT. Complete variable domain (other parts from reference TRBV19 and TRBJ2-3): DGGITQSPKYLFRKEGQNVTLSCEQNLNHDAMYWYRQDPGQGLRLIYYSQIVNDFQKGDIAEGYSVSREKKESFPLTVTSAQKNPTAFYLCASSLSRRGADTQYFGPGTRLTVL.

There are many counts of this clonotype. The J gene is TRBJ2-2, the V gene TRBV6-2 or TRBV6-3; TRBD2 might be the D (5 bases). The CDR3 is 15 amino acids. Germline V gene sequence: CDR1 MNHEY, CDR2 SVGEGT. Deletions cut 2 bases from V and 5 bases from J, with 12 bases between. CDR3 in DNA: TGTGCCAGCAGTTACCGGGGTCTGGGGACCGGGGAGCTGTTTTTT. This encodes CASSYRGLGTGELFF.

The V and J genes are TRBV6-5 and TRBJ1-2; a weak D match, TRBD1 (5 bases). V dropped 6 bases and J dropped 4 bases, with 12 bases sitting between them. Per the germline V gene, CDR1 is MNHEY and CDR2 is SVGAGI. This CDR3 is built from 13 residues. The CDR3 bases are TGTGCCAGCAGGCCACAGGCGGGCTATGGCTACACCTTC. Protein product: CASRPQAGYGYTF.